A single sample is the source of the 5 T cell receptor beta chains below, sequenced in a study of tissue T cells after allogeneic stem cell transplantation. The time point is: mouse harvest day 14 after allogeneic transplant. Each mouse received 10^7 T-cell-depleted marrow cells plus 10^6 splenic CD5+ T cells by tail vein. Profiled with immunoSEQ multiplex PCR; TCRdb holds only in-frame clones, not every one. This table has 2,000 or so clones, over 40% appearing once. Sequencing was carried out using gut tissue. The receptors stem from a female BALB/c mouse given C57BL/6 T cells with graft-versus-host disease after an allogeneic hematopoietic cell transplant.

This clone rates as large. Gene names and germline match the mouse. The read comes to an end 1 residue before the CDR3 does, leaving the germline J gene to fill in the end. V is TRBV13-1 and J is TRBJ1-2; D remains ambiguous. Between the trimmed V and J ends, which lost 5 bases and 3 bases, there was a span of 8 bases. CDR1 and CDR2 (germline): NSHNY, SYGAGN. The CDR3 contains 12 residues. This chain's CDR3 is CASSTGYSDYTF. The DNA read from the CDR3 is TGTGCCAGCAGCACGGGGTACTCCGACTACACC.

In its sample, this clone was seen a few times. Each gene name is a mouse one. The CDR3 is cut off 1 residue early in the read; its end comes from the germline J gene. The chain uses TRBV26 and TRBJ2-5; 8 bases agree with TRBD2. This CDR3 contains 14 residues. V lost 4 bases, J lost 8 bases, and 8 bases stayed unmatched. Germline assignment: CDR1 KGHPV and CDR2 FQNQEV (reference sequence). The CDR3 loop reads CASSPSLGGATQYF. The sequenced CDR3 bases are TGTGCCAGCAGTCCCTCGCTGGGGGGAGCCACCCAGTAC.

To note about this clone: The gene names given are mouse names. The CDR3 is cut off 1 residue early in the read; its end comes from the germline J gene. The chain joins TRBV26 to TRBJ2-7; D call uncertain. Germline assignment: CDR1 KGHPV and CDR2 FQNQEV (reference sequence). This CDR3 comprises 12 residues. Trimming pared 4 bases from V and 0 bases from J, leaving 4 bases between. CDR3 sequence reads: CASSHSSYEQYF. CDR3 bases read: TGTGCCAGCAGTCACAGCTCCTATGAACAGTAC.

This clone was counted only a few times. The germline and genes are mouse ones. The read comes to an end 1 residue before the CDR3 does, leaving the germline J gene to fill in the end. This chain links TRBV17 with TRBJ2-3; D may be TRBD1 or TRBD2 (5 bases each). The CDR3 runs 14 residues. Trimming removed 1 base at V and 3 bases at J, with 8 bases between. Germline V lookup: CDR1 MNHDT, CDR2 YYDKIL. The chain's CDR3 is CASSRGGRAETLYF. The sequenced CDR3 bases are TGTGCTAGCAGTAGAGGGGGACGAGCAGAAACGCTGTAT. The full variable domain, with the rest looked up from reference TRBV17 and TRBJ2-3, is DTTVKQNPRYKLARVGKPVNLICSQTMNHDTMYWYQKKPNQAPKLLLFYYDKILNREADTFEKFQSSRPNNSFCSLYIGSAGLEYSAMYLCASSRGGRAETLYFGSGTRLTVL.

In regard to this clone: Gene names are mouse gene names. The sequenced fragment ends 1 residue before the CDR3 boundary, so the rest is inferred from the germline J gene. The J gene is TRBJ2-5, the V gene TRBV19; 9 bases line up with TRBD1. The germline V gene has CDR1 FNHDT and CDR2 SITEND (reference sequence). This CDR3 region has 15 residues. The V gene end was trimmed by 2 bases and the J gene end by 0 bases; junction bases not matched to a gene: 1. The CDR3 is CASSIGQGNQDTQYF. Partial CDR3 DNA: TGTGCCAGCAGTATCGGACAGGGGAACCAAGACACCCAGTAC.